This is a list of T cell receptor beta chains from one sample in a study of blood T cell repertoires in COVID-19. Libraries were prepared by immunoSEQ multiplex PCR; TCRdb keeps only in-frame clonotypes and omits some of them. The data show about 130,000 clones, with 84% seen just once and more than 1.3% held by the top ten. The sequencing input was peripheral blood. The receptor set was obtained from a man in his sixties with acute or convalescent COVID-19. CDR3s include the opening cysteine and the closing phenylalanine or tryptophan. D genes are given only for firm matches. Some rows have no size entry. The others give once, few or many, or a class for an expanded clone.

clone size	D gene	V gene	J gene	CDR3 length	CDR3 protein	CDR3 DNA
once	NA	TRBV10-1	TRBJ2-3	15	CASSEPGSSGDTQYF	TGCGCCAGCAGTGAGCCAGGATCTTCTGGGGATACGCAGTATTTT
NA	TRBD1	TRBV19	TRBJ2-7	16	CASSIGTGASSYEQYF	TGTGCCAGTAGTATAGGGACAGGGGCTAGCTCCTACGAGCAGTACTTC
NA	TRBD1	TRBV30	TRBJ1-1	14	CAWSGPGQSTEAFF	TGTGCCTGGAGCGGACCGGGACAGAGTACTGAAGCTTTCTTT
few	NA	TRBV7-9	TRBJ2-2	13	CASSLQNPGELFF	TGTGCCAGCAGCTTACAGAATCCCGGGGAGCTGTTTTTT
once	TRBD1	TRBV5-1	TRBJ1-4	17	CASSLGLQGATNEKLFF	TGCGCCAGCAGCTTGGGACTACAGGGGGCAACTAATGAAAAACTGTTTTTT
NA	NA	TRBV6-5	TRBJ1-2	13	CASSRTVNYGYTF	TGTGCCAGCAGTAGGACTGTGAACTATGGCTACACCTTC
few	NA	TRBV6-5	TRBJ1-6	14	CASSYSAQGSPLHF	TGTGCCAGCAGTTACAGCGCCCAGGGGTCACCCCTCCACTTT
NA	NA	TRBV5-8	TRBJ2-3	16	CASSFSFRRGTDTQYF	TGTGCCAGCAGCTTTTCGTTCAGACGGGGCACAGATACGCAGTATTTT
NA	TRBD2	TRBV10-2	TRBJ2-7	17	CASSDGTSGMTPYEQYF	TGCGCCAGCAGTGACGGGACTAGCGGGATGACCCCCTACGAGCAGTACTTC
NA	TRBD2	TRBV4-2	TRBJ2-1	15	CASSQVRTSINEQFF	TGTGCCAGCAGCCAAGTCAGGACTAGTATCAATGAGCAGTTCTTC
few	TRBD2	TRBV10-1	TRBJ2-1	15	CASSGQREGHDEQFF	TGCGCCAGCAGTGGACAGCGGGAGGGCCATGATGAGCAGTTCTTC
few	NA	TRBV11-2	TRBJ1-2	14	CASSAGPMGYGYTF	TGTGCCAGCAGCGCGGGACCGATGGGCTATGGCTACACCTTC
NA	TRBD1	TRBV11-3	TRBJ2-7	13	CASSLRTGVEQYF	TGTGCCAGCAGCTTACGGACAGGGGTCGAGCAGTACTTC
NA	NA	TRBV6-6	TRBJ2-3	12	CASSYPADTQYF	TGTGCCAGCAGTTACCCGGCAGATACGCAGTATTTT
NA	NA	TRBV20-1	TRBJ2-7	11	CSGGTVYEQYF	TGCAGTGGCGGGACAGTCTACGAGCAGTACTTC
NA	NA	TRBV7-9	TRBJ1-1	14	CASSPSGFSTEAFF	TGTGCCAGCAGCCCTAGTGGGTTCAGCACTGAAGCTTTCTTT
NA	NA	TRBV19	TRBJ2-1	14	CATTRKGGINEQFF	TGTGCCACCACTAGGAAGGGGGGGATAAATGAGCAGTTCTTC
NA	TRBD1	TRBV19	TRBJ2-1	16	CATTSTGGFSYNEQFF	TGTGCCACGACTAGTACAGGGGGGTTCTCCTACAATGAGCAGTTCTTC
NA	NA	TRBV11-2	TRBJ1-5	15	CASSPDPGSNQPQHF	TGTGCCAGCAGCCCTGACCCCGGGAGCAATCAGCCCCAGCATTTT
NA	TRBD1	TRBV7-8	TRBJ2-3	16	CASSHRTGIPTDTQYF	TGTGCCAGCAGCCATAGGACAGGGATTCCCACAGATACGCAGTATTTT
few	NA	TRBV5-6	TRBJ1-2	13	CASSYDSNYGYTF	TGTGCCAGCAGCTACGACAGTAACTATGGCTACACCTTC
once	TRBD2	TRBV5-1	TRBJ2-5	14	CASSSRDYGETQYF	TGCGCCAGCAGCTCCCGGGACTACGGAGAGACCCAGTACTTC
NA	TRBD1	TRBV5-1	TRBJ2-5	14	CASSLDREGETQYF	TGCGCCAGCAGCTTAGACAGGGAAGGAGAGACCCAGTACTTC
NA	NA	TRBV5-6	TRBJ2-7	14	CASSPGLPSYEQYF	TGTGCCAGCAGCCCAGGACTTCCCTCCTACGAGCAGTACTTC
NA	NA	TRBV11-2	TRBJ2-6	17	CASSSYTAGSGANVLTF	TGTGCCAGCAGCTCATACACCGCAGGGTCTGGGGCCAACGTCCTGACTTTC
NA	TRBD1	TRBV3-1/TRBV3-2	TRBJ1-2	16	CASSQASDRGQHGYTF	TGTGCCAGCAGCCAGGCCTCGGACAGGGGGCAGCATGGCTACACCTTC
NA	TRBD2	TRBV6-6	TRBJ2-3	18	CASSRAGLAGTSTDTQYF	TGTGCCAGCAGTCGGGCGGGACTAGCGGGAACTAGCACAGATACGCAGTATTTT
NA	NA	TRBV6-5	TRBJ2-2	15	CASHVQVLNTGELFF	TGTGCCAGCCACGTTCAGGTTCTGAACACCGGGGAGCTGTTTTTT
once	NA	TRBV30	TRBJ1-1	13	CAWTGTASSEAFF	TGTGCCTGGACGGGAACAGCGTCCTCTGAAGCTTTCTTT
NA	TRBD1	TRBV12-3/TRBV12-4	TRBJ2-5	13	CASRTTGVGDQYF	TGTGCCAGCAGAACTACAGGGGTTGGGGACCAGTACTTC
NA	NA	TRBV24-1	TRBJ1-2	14	CATSASTGKDGYTF	TGTGCCACCAGTGCTTCTACAGGGAAAGATGGCTACACCTTC
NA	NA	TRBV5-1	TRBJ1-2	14	CASNPIGGARGYTF	TGCGCCAGCAACCCCATAGGGGGGGCTCGGGGCTACACCTTC
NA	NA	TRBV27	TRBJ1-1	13	CASSLSRWTEAFF	TGTGCCAGCAGTTTATCGCGTTGGACTGAAGCTTTCTTT
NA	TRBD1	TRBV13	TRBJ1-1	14	CASSQDRVNTEAFF	TGTGCCAGCAGCCAGGACAGGGTTAACACTGAAGCTTTCTTT
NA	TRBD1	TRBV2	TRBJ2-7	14	CASSSGTGAYEQYF	TGTGCCAGCAGCTCCGGGACAGGGGCCTACGAGCAGTACTTC
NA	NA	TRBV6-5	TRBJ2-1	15	CASSYYPQGEDEQFF	TGTGCCAGCAGTTACTATCCCCAGGGTGAGGATGAGCAGTTCTTC
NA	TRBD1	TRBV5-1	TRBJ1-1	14	CASSRGQANTEAFF	TGCGCCAGCAGCCGGGGACAGGCGAACACTGAAGCTTTCTTT
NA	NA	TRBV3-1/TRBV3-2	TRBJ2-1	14	CASSQAGSQGEQFF	TGTGCCAGCAGCCAAGCCGGGAGCCAGGGTGAGCAGTTCTTC
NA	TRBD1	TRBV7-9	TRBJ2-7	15	CASSPIGQGSYEQYF	TGTGCCAGCAGCCCAATCGGACAGGGGAGCTACGAGCAGTACTTC
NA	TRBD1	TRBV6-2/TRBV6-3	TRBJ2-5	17	CASSLLRDRVVGETQYF	TGTGCCAGCAGTTTACTCCGGGACAGGGTAGTTGGAGAGACCCAGTACTTC
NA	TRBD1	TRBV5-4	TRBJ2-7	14	CASSSNRGSYEQYF	TGTGCCAGCAGCTCGAACAGGGGAAGCTACGAGCAGTACTTC
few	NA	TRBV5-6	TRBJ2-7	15	CASTNRASSVGEQYF	TGTGCCAGCACCAACAGGGCTTCGAGCGTGGGCGAGCAGTACTTC
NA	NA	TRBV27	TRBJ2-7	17	CASRGARDQGQTYEQYF	TGTGCCAGCAGAGGGGCGAGGGACCAGGGGCAAACCTACGAGCAGTACTTC
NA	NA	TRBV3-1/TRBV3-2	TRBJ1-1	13	CASRKQRGTEAFF	TGTGCCAGCAGGAAGCAGCGCGGTACTGAAGCTTTCTTT
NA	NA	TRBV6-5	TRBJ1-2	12	CAIYRENYGYTF	TGTGCCATCTACAGGGAAAACTATGGCTACACCTTC
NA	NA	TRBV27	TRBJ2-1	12	CATGPKQVRQFF	TGTGCCACTGGCCCCAAACAAGTCCGGCAGTTCTTC
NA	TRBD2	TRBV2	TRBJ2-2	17	CASSAGRGRDYTGELFF	TGTGCCAGCAGTGCAGGGCGCGGGAGGGATTATACCGGGGAGCTGTTTTTT
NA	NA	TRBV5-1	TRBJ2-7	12	CASSPSSYEQYF	TGCGCCAGCAGCCCGAGCTCCTACGAGCAGTACTTC
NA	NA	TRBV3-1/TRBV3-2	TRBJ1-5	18	CASSQTWGTGGSNQPQHF	TGTGCCAGCAGTCAAACTTGGGGGACCGGGGGGAGCAATCAGCCCCAGCATTTT
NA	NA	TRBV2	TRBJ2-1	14	CASSPLGDSGPQFF	TGTGCCAGCAGTCCCTTGGGGGACTCAGGCCCACAGTTCTTC
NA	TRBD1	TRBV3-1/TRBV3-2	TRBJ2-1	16	CASRRDRGSSYNEQFF	TGTGCCAGCAGGCGTGACAGGGGCAGCTCCTACAATGAGCAGTTCTTC
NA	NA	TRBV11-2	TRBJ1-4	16	CASSHWGGDTNEKLFF	TGTGCCAGCAGCCATTGGGGGGGGGATACTAATGAAAAACTGTTTTTT
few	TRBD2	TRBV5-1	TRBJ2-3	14	CASGISGGEDTQYF	TGCGCCAGCGGGATTAGCGGGGGGGAAGATACGCAGTATTTT
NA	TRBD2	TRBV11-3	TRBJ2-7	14	CASSIRLAGDEQYF	TGTGCCAGCAGCATCCGACTAGCGGGTGACGAGCAGTACTTC